The rows below give T cell receptor beta chains drawn from one sample of a study of cytomegalovirus exposure and HLA in healthy donors. Repertoires were generated with immunoSEQ multiplex PCR, while TCRdb's copy carries only in-frame clones and drops some. Found here are under 120,000 clones, about three quarters of them singletons; the top ten hold approximately 5.3%. Sequencing used PBMCs. The receptors come from a female donor in good health and CMV-seropositive. Both conserved end residues are part of each CDR3. The D gene is left open where the match is weak. Not every row has a clone size; where given, it reads once, few, many or a size class.

TRBV9	TRBD2	TRBJ2-3	NA	TGTGCCAGCAGCGCTCGACTAGCCCTCGCAGATACGCAGTATTTT	CASSARLALADTQYF
TRBV10-2	NA	TRBJ1-2	NA	TGCGCCAGCAGTGAGCAGAGGGGGAGCTACACCTTC	CASSEQRGSYTF
TRBV4-3	NA	TRBJ1-5	NA	TGCGCCAGCAGCCAAGCTCAGAATCAGCCCCAGCATTTT	CASSQAQNQPQHF
TRBV7-9	TRBD1	TRBJ1-1	NA	TGTGCCAGCAAAACGTGGAGGGACAGGGAAAGGAACACTGAAGCTTTCTTT	CASKTWRDRERNTEAFF
TRBV7-3	NA	TRBJ2-4	NA	TGTGCCAGCAGCCCACAGGGCCCGGTAGCCAAAAACATTCAGTACTTC	CASSPQGPVAKNIQYF
TRBV7-9	NA	TRBJ1-1	NA	TGTGCCAGCAGCTTAGACACCTTGAACACTGAAGCTTTCTTT	CASSLDTLNTEAFF
TRBV4-2	TRBD2	TRBJ2-5	few	TGTGCCAGCAGCCGCTTAGGTCGCGGACTAGCGGAAGAGACCCAGTACTTC	CASSRLGRGLAEETQYF
TRBV5-8	NA	TRBJ2-3	few	TGTGCCAGCAGCCCGAGACTCCTCCAGTCTCGGGATACGCAGTATTTT	CASSPRLLQSRDTQYF
TRBV7-2	NA	TRBJ1-1	NA	TGTGCCAGCGGAGGGGTCGGCTCTAACACTGAAGCTTTCTTT	CASGGVGSNTEAFF
TRBV9	TRBD1	TRBJ1-2	NA	TGTGCCAGCAGCGCAGGGGGCCGGGGCTATGGCTACACCTTC	CASSAGGRGYGYTF
TRBV19	TRBD1	TRBJ1-5	NA	TGTGCCAGTAGTCCCGGACAGGGGGCTCGTCAGCCCCAGCATTTT	CASSPGQGARQPQHF
TRBV15	TRBD2	TRBJ2-4	NA	TGTGCCACCAGCGGTAGACTAGCGGGAGACCTCGTGGGGACCAAAAACATTCAGTACTTC	CATSGRLAGDLVGTKNIQYF
TRBV2	NA	TRBJ1-2	NA	TGTGCCAGCAGTGAAATGGGCCAGCTTGGCTACACCTTC	CASSEMGQLGYTF
TRBV11-2	NA	TRBJ1-5	NA	TGTGCCAGCAGCTTCGGCGGAGGGTGGGGGGTTAATCAGCCCCAGCATTTT	CASSFGGGWGVNQPQHF
TRBV9	NA	TRBJ1-4	NA	TGTGCCAGCAGCGTAGATCTTGGGGGGGCGAATGAAAAACTGTTTTTT	CASSVDLGGANEKLFF
TRBV7-9	NA	TRBJ1-2	NA	TGTGCCAGCAGCTCGGGATTGCATGGCTACACCTTC	CASSSGLHGYTF
TRBV4-2	TRBD2	TRBJ2-3	NA	TGTGCCAGCAGCCAAGATCTCGGGCTAGCGGGGGAGACAGATACGCAGTATTTT	CASSQDLGLAGETDTQYF
TRBV6-5	NA	TRBJ1-1	NA	TGTGCCAGCAGTTCATACGGGAACACTGAAGCTTTCTTT	CASSSYGNTEAFF
TRBV27	TRBD1	TRBJ2-2	NA	TGTGCCAGCAGTTTAGGACAGGGGGCCCTAGAATACACCGGGGAGCTGTTTTTT	CASSLGQGALEYTGELFF
TRBV27	NA	TRBJ1-2	NA	TGTGCCAGCAGTTTCAACGGTTATGGCTACACCTTC	CASSFNGYGYTF
TRBV5-1	NA	TRBJ1-1	NA	TGCGCCAGCAGCTCAGGGGAAGTCACTGAAGCTTTCTTT	CASSSGEVTEAFF
TRBV28	NA	TRBJ1-2	NA	TGTGCCAGCAGACCAGGTCGACCGAACTATGGCTACACCTTC	CASRPGRPNYGYTF
TRBV6-4	TRBD2	TRBJ2-7	NA	TGTGCCAGCAGTATCACCCCTACTAGCGGGAGTAAGTACGAGCAGTACTTC	CASSITPTSGSKYEQYF
TRBV19	TRBD1	TRBJ2-1	NA	TGTGCCAGTAGTACCATTTCAGGGGGCGGTCATGAGCAGTTCTTC	CASSTISGGGHEQFF
TRBV15	TRBD1	TRBJ2-3	NA	TGTGCCACCAGCAGAGATACCAGGGGGCGCACAGATACGCAGTATTTT	CATSRDTRGRTDTQYF
TRBV29-1	TRBD2	TRBJ2-1	NA	TGCAAGACCGTTAGCGGGACCCATGAGCAGTTCTTC	CKTVSGTHEQFF
TRBV4-2	TRBD1	TRBJ1-2	NA	TGTGCCAGCAGCCAAGATGCCGCCAGGGGGTCTCGCTACACCTTC	CASSQDAARGSRYTF
TRBV4-1	TRBD1	TRBJ2-2	once	TGCGCCAGCAGCCAAATTCTGGGACAGGGGAAAGCCGGGGAGCTGTTTTTT	CASSQILGQGKAGELFF
TRBV13	TRBD1	TRBJ2-7	NA	TGTGCCAGCAGCCCACGGGACAGGGGGCCCTACGAGCAGTACTTC	CASSPRDRGPYEQYF
TRBV2	TRBD1	TRBJ2-1	few	TGTGCCAGCGACCGGGACAGGGGAGGGAATGAGCAGTTCTTC	CASDRDRGGNEQFF
TRBV5-1	NA	TRBJ2-3	NA	TGCGCCAGCAAGGTGGCCGAATCTCTCGGGAGTACGCAGTATTTT	CASKVAESLGSTQYF
TRBV29-1	NA	TRBJ2-7	NA	TGCAGCCCAAGAAGGATTAGGGGGATCGAGACCTACGAGCAGTACTTC	CSPRRIRGIETYEQYF
TRBV11-2	TRBD1	TRBJ2-5	NA	TGTGCCAGCAGCTACCAAAACCCCTTAGGGACAGCGGAGACCCAGTACTTC	CASSYQNPLGTAETQYF
TRBV4-1	NA	TRBJ1-5	NA	TGCGCCAGCAGCCAAGATGGGGCGACCCAGCATTTT	CASSQDGATQHF
TRBV30	TRBD2	TRBJ2-1	NA	TGTGCCTGGAGTCCAAGCGGGAGGTACCAGTTCTTC	CAWSPSGRYQFF
TRBV5-1	NA	TRBJ2-5	NA	TGCGCCAGCAGCTCGAGGACCGGAGGAGAGACCCAGTACTTC	CASSSRTGGETQYF
TRBV6-6	TRBD1	TRBJ1-4	NA	TGTGCCAGTAACAATGGACAGGTCGCCGGAAATGAAAAACTGTTTTTT	CASNNGQVAGNEKLFF
TRBV5-4	NA	TRBJ1-2	NA	TGTGCCAGCAGCCATGCCGGGGGTGTGGATGGCTACACCTTC	CASSHAGGVDGYTF
TRBV5-4	NA	TRBJ2-2	few	TGTGCCAGCGGTCTAGGCAGAGTCCCCGGGGAGCTGTTTTTT	CASGLGRVPGELFF
TRBV7-8	NA	TRBJ1-5	NA	TGTGCCAGCAGCTTGCGTGCGGGGGCTGGCAATCAGCCCCAGCATTTT	CASSLRAGAGNQPQHF
TRBV29-1	TRBD1	TRBJ2-5	NA	TGCAGCGTACAGGGGAAAGAGACCCAGTACTTC	CSVQGKETQYF
TRBV6-5	TRBD2	TRBJ2-7	once	TGTGCCAGCAGTCCTCCGGGAGGAAAAAGGGGCGAGCAGTACTTC	CASSPPGGKRGEQYF
TRBV28	NA	TRBJ2-7	NA	TGTGCCACCCGTTGGCTCGCCGACTTGCAAGAGCAGTACTTC	CATRWLADLQEQYF